One T cell receptor (beta chain) is described in this entry. This entry comes from a study of blood T cell repertoires in COVID-19. Repertoires were generated with immunoSEQ multiplex PCR, while TCRdb's copy carries only in-frame clones and drops some. The sample carries 150,000 to 200,000 clones, 70% to 90% recorded once. The origin of this receptor is a man aged 60-69 years with active or convalescent COVID-19. Sequenced input: peripheral blood.

CDR3 residues: CAISPQGQGYGYTF. The DNA for the CDR3 is TGTGCCATCAGTCCACAGGGGCAAGGATATGGCTACACCTTC. This sequence joins TRBV10-3 and TRBJ1-2; TRBD1 matches at 7 bases. With V trimmed by 5 bases and J by 5 bases, 8 bases remained unmatched. Germline CDR1 and CDR2: ENHRY and SYGVKD. This CDR3 is built from 14 residues.